Described below is a single T cell receptor (beta chain) sequence and its context. Its antigen is undetermined. The data are from a study of cytomegalovirus exposure and HLA in healthy donors. Whole-study context: A later analysis reported the 100 to 150 validation repertoires used the same platform as the approximately 670 first-cohort repertoires.

Broader study findings: Subsequent analysis revealed that first-cohort TCR clusters tended to co-occur in the 130 or so validation repertoires. Researchers catalogued over 150 TCR beta chains as cytomegalovirus-associated.

Clones were sequenced by immunoSEQ multiplex PCR, and TCRdb holds only the in-frame ones, with some missing. The table lists 250,000 to 300,000 clones, roughly 89% of them singletons. Trimming stripped 6 bases from V and 7 bases from J, with 18 bases between. Per germline, CDR1 MNHEY and CDR2 SMNVEV (reference sequence). The CDR3 runs 15 residues. The roughly 120-subject validation cohort, separate from the roughly 670-subject first cohort, included the donors. The chain couples TRBV27 to TRBJ1-4; D might be TRBD1 (6 bases). The specimen was PBMCs. The origin of this receptor is a young woman in good health and CMV-seronegative. The CDR3 nucleotides are TGTGCCAGCAGCTCGTCAGGACAGCCGCGTGAAAAACTGTTTTTT. Protein sequence: CASSSSGQPREKLFF.